Each of the 13 T cell receptor beta chains below was sequenced from the same sample in a study of T-cell memory formation after mild COVID-19. TCRdb called the 5' RACE reads again in MiXCR, with one record for every CDR3 protein. The table includes 250,000 to 350,000 distinct CDR3 sequences, 15% to 20% detected once. Material: PBMCs or a T cell subset sorted from them (not recorded which). These receptors originate from a man younger than 35 who had mild COVID-19 (a few samples of this study predate the infection). Cell type and time point are not known.

The chain combines TRBV5-1 with TRBJ2-3, with D uncertain. V shed 4 bases and J shed 2 bases, with 11 bases lying between them. The CDR3 is 14 residues long. CDR1 and CDR2 (germline): SGHRS, YFSETQ. The CDR3 DNA sequence: TGCGCCAGCAGCCTGAATAGCTACACAGATACGCAGTATTTT. Its protein is CASSLNSYTDTQYF.

This clonotype occurred once. The chain joins TRBV11-2 to TRBJ2-3; maybe TRBD2 (6 bases). The ends were cut back, 4 bases at V and 5 bases at J, with 16 bases in the middle. CDR3 length equals 15 residues. Germline loops: CDR1 SGHAT, CDR2 FQNNGV. CDR3: CASSSGTSILDTQYF. CDR3 DNA: TGTGCCAGCAGCTCCGGGACTTCTATTTTAGATACGCAGTATTTT. Looking up the rest from reference TRBV11-2 and TRBJ2-3 gives the full variable domain: EAGVAQSPRYKIIEKRQSVAFWCNPISGHATLYWYQQILGQGPKLLIQFQNNGVVDDSQLPKDRFSAERLKGVDSTLKIQPAKLEDSAVYLCASSSGTSILDTQYFGPGTRLTVL.

The sample holds a few counts of this clonotype. This sequence joins TRBV7-8 and TRBJ2-1; 7 nucleotides align to TRBD2. The CDR3 totals 15 residues. In germline, CDR1 is SGHVS, CDR2 FQNEAQ. V shed 4 bases and J 3 bases; nucleotides not matched to a gene: 6. CDR3 region: CASSSRGGIYNEQFF. The DNA of the CDR3 is TGTGCCAGCAGCTCACGCGGGGGTATCTACAATGAGCAGTTCTTC.

The chain combines TRBV6-1 with TRBJ2-1; maybe TRBD1 (6 bases). Germline V gene sequence: CDR1 MNHNS, CDR2 SASEGT. The CDR3 runs to 15 residues. Deletions cut 6 bases from V and 4 bases from J, with 16 bases between. Here the CDR3 DNA reads TGTGCCAGCAGGAGAAGTGGGGGCAGATACAATGAGCAGTTCTTC. Amino acids: CASRRSGGRYNEQFF.

The V and J genes are TRBV10-3 and TRBJ2-5; D unclear. Looked up from germline, CDR1 is ENHRY and CDR2 is SYGVKD. The germline V and J ends were trimmed by 1 base and 1 base, with 4 bases remaining between them. The CDR3 spans 13 residues. CDR3 amino acids: CAISELGQETQYF. As DNA, the CDR3 is TGTGCCATCAGTGAGTTGGGCCAAGAGACCCAGTACTTC.

The chain recombines TRBV29-1 with TRBJ1-2; D gene uncertain. CDR3 length equals 16 residues. CDR1 is SQVTM, CDR2 ANQGSEA, per germline. V dropped 1 base and J dropped 4 bases, with 19 bases sitting between them. CDR3 region: CSVEALGREKSYGYTF. The CDR3 DNA follows: TGCAGCGTTGAAGCTCTCGGCCGCGAGAAAAGCTATGGCTACACCTTC.

This clonotype turned up a few times. The chain employs TRBV7-2 and TRBJ1-1; 7 nucleotides align to TRBD1. Losses at the gene ends were 5 bases for V and 1 base for J; bases not matched to a gene: 7. The CDR3 runs to 15 residues. Germline CDR1 and CDR2: SGHTA and FQGNSA. DNA for the CDR3: TGTGCCAGCAGCGGACAGGCAGTTTCGAACACTGAAGCTTTCTTT. Its protein is CASSGQAVSNTEAFF.

The chain carries TRBV6-1 and TRBJ1-5; D remains unclear. The CDR3 runs to 13 residues. Germline assignment: CDR1 MNHNS and CDR2 SASEGT. The V and J ends lost 2 bases and 7 bases respectively, with 9 bases between them. The chain's CDR3 is CASSELREQPQHF. The CDR3 nucleotides read TGTGCCAGCAGTGAATTAAGGGAACAGCCCCAGCATTTT.

This rearrangement joins TRBV20-1 to TRBJ2-3; 7 nucleotides match TRBD1. CDR1 is DFQATT and CDR2 is SNEGSKA in the germline V gene (reference sequence). The CDR3 extends over 14 amino acids. Trimming at V came to 8 bases and at J to 4 bases, leaving 12 bases not matched to a gene. The CDR3 nucleotides read TGCAGTTCCTCAGACAGGGTGCTCTCAGATACGCAGTATTTT. Its translation: CSSSDRVLSDTQYF.

The chain joins TRBV20-1 to TRBJ1-2; TRBD1 is a possible D gene (5 bases). Germline V CDR1 and CDR2: DFQATT, SNEGSKA (reference sequence). CDR3 length equals 14 residues. V lost 5 bases, J lost 4 bases, and 17 bases lay in between. CDR3 DNA sequence: TGCAGTGCTGGCCCCGGGGGTCGGGGCTATGGCTACACCTTC. Its protein product is CSAGPGGRGYGYTF.

In this sample, this clonotype turned up a few times. The chain has TRBV12-3 or TRBV12-4 and TRBJ1-4; the D gene is possibly TRBD1 (6 bases). The CDR3 runs 13 residues. The V end was cut by 7 bases, the J end by 5 bases, with 11 bases between. CDR3 bases: TGTGCCAGCAAAGGGGGGGCAAATGAAAAACTGTTTTTT. Translation gives CASKGGANEKLFF.

J is TRBJ2-2 and V is TRBV6-2 or TRBV6-3, with D perhaps TRBD2 (5 bases). The V end lost 0 bases, the J end lost 6 bases, and 5 bases lay between the germline ends. Germline CDR1 and CDR2: MNHEY and SVGEGT. This CDR3 has 13 amino acids. The CDR3 spells CASSYSRAGELFF. The CDR3 DNA reads TGTGCCAGCAGTTACTCGAGGGCCGGGGAGCTGTTTTTT.

This clonotype occurred a few times. This chain connects TRBV5-1 to TRBJ1-2, with TRBD1 matching 7 bases. CDR3 length: 17 amino acids. The V gene's germline CDR1 is SGHRS and CDR2 YFSETQ. The ends lost 0 bases at V and 5 bases at J; junction bases unmatched: 13. The CDR3 DNA sequence: TGCGCCAGCAGCTTGGCTACAGGGGCGCGGGATAGTTATGGCTACACCTTC. Encoded protein: CASSLATGARDSYGYTF. The whole variable domain, filled in from reference TRBV5-1 and TRBJ1-2, reads KAGVTQTPRYLIKTRGQQVTLSCSPISGHRSVSWYQQTPGQGLQFLFEYFSETQRNKGNFPGRFSGRQFSNSRSEMNVSTLELGDSALYLCASSLATGARDSYGYTFGSGTRLTVV.